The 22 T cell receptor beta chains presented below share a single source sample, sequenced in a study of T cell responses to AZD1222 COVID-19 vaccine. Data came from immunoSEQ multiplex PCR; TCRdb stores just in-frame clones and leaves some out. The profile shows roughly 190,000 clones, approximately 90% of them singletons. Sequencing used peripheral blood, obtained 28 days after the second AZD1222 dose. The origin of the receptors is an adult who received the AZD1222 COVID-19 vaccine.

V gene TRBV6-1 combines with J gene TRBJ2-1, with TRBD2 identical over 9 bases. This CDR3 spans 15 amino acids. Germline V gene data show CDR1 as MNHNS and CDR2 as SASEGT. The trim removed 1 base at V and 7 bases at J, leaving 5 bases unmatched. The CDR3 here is CASSEVGLALNEQFF. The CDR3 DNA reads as TGTGCCAGCAGTGAAGTAGGACTAGCGTTAAATGAGCAGTTCTTC.

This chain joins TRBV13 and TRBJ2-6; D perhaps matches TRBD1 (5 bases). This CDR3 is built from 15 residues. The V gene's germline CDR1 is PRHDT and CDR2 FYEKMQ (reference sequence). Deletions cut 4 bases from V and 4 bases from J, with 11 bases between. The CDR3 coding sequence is TGTGCCAGCAGCTCCAGGGTACCAGGGGCCAACGTCCTGACTTTC. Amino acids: CASSSRVPGANVLTF. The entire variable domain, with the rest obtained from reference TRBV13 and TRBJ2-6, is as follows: AAGVIQSPRHLIKEKRETATLKCYPIPRHDTVYWYQQGPGQDPQFLISFYEKMQSDKGSIPDRFSAQQFSDYHSELNMSSLELGDSALYFCASSSRVPGANVLTFGAGSRLTVL.

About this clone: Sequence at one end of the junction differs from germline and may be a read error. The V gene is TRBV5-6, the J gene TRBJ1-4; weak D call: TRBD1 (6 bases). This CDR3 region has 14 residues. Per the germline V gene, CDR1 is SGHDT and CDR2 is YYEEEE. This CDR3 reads CARSGGRGEEKLFF. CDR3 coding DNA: TGTGCCCGCAGCGGAGGCAGGGGAGAGGAAAAACTGTTTTTT.

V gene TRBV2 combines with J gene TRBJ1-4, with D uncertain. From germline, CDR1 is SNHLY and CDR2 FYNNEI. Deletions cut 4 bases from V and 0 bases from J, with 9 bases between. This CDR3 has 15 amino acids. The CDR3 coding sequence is TGTGCCAGCAGTGCCCTTCTTGCAACTAATGAAAAACTGTTTTTT. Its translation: CASSALLATNEKLFF.

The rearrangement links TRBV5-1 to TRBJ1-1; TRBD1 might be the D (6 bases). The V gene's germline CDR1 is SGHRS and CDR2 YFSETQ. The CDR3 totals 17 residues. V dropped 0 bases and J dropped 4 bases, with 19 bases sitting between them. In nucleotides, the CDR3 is TGCGCCAGCAGCTTGGGGGCCTCCACAGGGTTCGGCACTGAAGCTTTCTTT. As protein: CASSLGASTGFGTEAFF.

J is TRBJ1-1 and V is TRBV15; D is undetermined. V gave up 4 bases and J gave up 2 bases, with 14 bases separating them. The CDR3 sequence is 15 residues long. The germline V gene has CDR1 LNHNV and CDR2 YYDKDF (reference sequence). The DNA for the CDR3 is TGTGCCACCAGCATTGAAGTCGGCAGCAACACTGAAGCTTTCTTT. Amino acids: CATSIEVGSNTEAFF.

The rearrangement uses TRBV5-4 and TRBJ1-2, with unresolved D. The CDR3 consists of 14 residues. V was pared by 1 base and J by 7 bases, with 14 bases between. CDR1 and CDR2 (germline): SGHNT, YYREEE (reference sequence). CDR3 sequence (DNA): TGTGCCAGCAGCTTGAGACGGCAGTTAGGTGGCTACACCTTC. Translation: CASSLRRQLGGYTF.

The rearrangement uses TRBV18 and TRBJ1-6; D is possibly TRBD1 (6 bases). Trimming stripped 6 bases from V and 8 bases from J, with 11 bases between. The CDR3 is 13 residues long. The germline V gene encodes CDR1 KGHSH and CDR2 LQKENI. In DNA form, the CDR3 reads TGTGCCAGCTCCCTCCACAGGGATTCACCCCTCCACTTT. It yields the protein CASSLHRDSPLHF.

CDR3 sequence: CASSQASGRAWETQYF. The CDR3 region has the DNA TGTGCCAGCAGCCAAGCTAGCGGGAGGGCCTGGGAGACCCAGTACTTC. V and J are TRBV11-2 and TRBJ2-5, with 12 bases fitting TRBD2. The trim removed 5 bases at V and 5 bases at J, leaving 9 bases unmatched. Germline V gene lookup returns CDR1 SGHAT and CDR2 FQNNGV. The CDR3 consists of 16 residues.

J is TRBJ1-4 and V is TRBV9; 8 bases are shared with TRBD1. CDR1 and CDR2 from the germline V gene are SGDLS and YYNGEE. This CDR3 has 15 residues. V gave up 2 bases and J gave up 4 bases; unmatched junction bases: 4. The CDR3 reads CASSVRTGNNEKLFF. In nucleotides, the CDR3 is TGTGCCAGCAGCGTCCGGACAGGGAATAATGAAAAACTGTTTTTT.

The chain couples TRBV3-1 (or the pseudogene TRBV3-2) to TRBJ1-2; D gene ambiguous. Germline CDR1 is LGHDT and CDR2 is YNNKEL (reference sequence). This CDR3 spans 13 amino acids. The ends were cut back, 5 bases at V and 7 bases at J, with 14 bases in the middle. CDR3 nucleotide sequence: TGTGCCAGCAGCGCTCAGATGTGGGGTGGCTACACCTTC. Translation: CASSAQMWGGYTF.

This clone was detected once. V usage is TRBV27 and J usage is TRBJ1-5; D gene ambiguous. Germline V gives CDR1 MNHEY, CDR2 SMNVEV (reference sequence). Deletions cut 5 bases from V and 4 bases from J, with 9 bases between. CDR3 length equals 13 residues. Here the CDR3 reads CASSPRENQPQHF. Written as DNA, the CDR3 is TGTGCCAGCAGTCCAAGGGAGAATCAGCCCCAGCATTTT.

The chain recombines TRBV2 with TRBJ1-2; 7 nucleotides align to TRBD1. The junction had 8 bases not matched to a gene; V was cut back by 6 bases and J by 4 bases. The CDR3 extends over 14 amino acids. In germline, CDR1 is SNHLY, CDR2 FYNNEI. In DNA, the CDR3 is TGTGCCAGCAGGAGGGACAGCCAGGGCTATGGCTACACCTTC. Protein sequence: CASRRDSQGYGYTF.

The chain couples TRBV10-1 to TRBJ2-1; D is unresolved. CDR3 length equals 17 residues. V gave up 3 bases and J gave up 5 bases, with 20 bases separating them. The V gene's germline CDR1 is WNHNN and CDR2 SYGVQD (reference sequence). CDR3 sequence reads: CASSDEETPFPHNEQFF. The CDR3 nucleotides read TGCGCCAGCAGTGATGAGGAGACCCCCTTTCCTCACAATGAGCAGTTCTTC.

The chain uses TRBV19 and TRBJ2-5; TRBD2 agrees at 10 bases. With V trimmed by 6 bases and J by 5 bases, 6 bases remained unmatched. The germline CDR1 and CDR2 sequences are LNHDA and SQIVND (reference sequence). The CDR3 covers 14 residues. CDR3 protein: CASRQLAGKETQYF. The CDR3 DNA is TGTGCCAGTAGACAACTAGCGGGAAAGGAGACCCAGTACTTC.

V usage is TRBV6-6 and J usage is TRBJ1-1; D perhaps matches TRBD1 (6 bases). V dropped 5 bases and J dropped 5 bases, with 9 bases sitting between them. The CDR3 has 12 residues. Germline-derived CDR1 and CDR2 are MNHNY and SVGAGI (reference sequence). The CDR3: CASSRQETEAFF. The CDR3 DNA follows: TGTGCCAGCAGTAGACAGGAGACTGAAGCTTTCTTT.

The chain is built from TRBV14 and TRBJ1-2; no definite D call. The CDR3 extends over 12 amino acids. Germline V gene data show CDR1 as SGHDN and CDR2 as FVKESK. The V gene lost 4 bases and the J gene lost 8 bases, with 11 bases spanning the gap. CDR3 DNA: TGTGCCAGCAGCCTGGGATGGGCAGGCTACACCTTC. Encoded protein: CASSLGWAGYTF.

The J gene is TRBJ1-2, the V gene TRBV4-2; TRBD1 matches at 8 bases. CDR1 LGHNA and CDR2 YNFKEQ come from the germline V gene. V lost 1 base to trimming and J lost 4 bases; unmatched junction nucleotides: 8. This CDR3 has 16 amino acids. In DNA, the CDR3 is TGTGCCAGCAGCCAAGCCTCCGGACAGGGAGTCTATGGCTACACCTTC. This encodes CASSQASGQGVYGYTF.

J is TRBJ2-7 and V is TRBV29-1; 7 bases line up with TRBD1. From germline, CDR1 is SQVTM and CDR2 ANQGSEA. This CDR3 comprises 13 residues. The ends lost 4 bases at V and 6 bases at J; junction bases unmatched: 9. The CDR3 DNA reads TGCAGCGTTGTGGCCCCGACAGGGTTCGAGCAGTACTTC. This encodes CSVVAPTGFEQYF.

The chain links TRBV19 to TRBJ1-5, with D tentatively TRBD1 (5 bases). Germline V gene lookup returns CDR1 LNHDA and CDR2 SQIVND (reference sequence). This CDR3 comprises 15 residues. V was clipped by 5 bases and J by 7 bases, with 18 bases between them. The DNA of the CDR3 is TGTGCCAGTAGTGTTCATGAGGGGTTCGGGCAGCCCCAGCATTTT. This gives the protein CASSVHEGFGQPQHF.

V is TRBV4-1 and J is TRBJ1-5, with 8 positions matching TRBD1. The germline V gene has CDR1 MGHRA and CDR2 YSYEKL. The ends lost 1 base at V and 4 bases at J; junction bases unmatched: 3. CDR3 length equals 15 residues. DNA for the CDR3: TGCGCCAGCAGCCAAGGAGGGACAGGTAATCAGCCCCAGCATTTT. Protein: CASSQGGTGNQPQHF.

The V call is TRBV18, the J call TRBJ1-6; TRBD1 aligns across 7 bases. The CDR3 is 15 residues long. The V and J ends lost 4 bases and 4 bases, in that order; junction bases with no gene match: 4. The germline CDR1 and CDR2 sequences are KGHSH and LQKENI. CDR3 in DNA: TGTGCCAGCTCACTTGGACAGGATTATAATTCACCCCTCCACTTT. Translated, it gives CASSLGQDYNSPLHF.